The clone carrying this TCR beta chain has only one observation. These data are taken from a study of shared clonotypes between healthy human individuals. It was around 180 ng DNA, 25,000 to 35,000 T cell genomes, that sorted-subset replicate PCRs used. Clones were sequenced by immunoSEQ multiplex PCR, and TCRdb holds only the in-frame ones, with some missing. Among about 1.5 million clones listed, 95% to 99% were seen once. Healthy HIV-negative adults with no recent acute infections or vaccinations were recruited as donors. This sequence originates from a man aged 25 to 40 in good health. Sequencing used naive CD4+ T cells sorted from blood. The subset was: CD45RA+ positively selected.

The CDR3 DNA is TGTGCCAGCAGCCAGAATGAAAAACTGTTTTTT. Its translation is CASSQNEKLFF. The chain is built from TRBV11-2 and TRBJ1-4; D is unresolved. V shed 5 bases and J shed 5 bases, with 3 bases lying between them. This CDR3 contains 11 residues. Looked up from germline, CDR1 is SGHAT and CDR2 is FQNNGV.